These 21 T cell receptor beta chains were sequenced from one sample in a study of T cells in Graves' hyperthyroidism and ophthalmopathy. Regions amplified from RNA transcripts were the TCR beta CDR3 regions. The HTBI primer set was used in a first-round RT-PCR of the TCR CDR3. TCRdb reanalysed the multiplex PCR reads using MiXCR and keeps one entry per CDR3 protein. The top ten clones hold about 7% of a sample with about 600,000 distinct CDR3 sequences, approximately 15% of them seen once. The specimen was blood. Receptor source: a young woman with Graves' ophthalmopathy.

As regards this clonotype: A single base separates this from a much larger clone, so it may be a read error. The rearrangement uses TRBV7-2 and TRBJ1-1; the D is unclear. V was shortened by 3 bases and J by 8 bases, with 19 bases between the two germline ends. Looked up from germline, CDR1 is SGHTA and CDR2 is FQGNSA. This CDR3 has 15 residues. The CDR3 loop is CASSFTPTTWVEAFF. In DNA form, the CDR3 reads TGTGCCAGCAGCTTTACCCCCACGACATGGGTCGAAGCTTTCTTT.

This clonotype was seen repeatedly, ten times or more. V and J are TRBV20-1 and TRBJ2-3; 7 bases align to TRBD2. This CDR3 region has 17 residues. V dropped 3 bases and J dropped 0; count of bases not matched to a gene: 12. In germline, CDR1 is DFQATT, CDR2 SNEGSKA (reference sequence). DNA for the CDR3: TGCAGTGCTAGTGGGGCGGGAGTGTCTGGGAGCACAGATACGCAGTATTTT. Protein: CSASGAGVSGSTDTQYF.

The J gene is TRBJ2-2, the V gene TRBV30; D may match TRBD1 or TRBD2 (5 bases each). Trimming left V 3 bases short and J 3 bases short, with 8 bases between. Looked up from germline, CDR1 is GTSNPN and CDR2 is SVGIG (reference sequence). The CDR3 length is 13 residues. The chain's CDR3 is CAWRGDYTGELFF. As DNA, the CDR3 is TGTGCCTGGAGGGGGGATTACACCGGGGAGCTGTTTTTT.

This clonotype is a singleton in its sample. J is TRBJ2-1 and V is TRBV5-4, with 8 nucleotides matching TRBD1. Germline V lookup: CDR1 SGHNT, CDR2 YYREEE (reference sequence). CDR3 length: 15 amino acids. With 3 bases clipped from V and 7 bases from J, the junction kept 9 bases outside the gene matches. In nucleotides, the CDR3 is TGTGCCAGCAGCTCGGACAGGGCCCTTATGAATGAGCAGTTCTTC. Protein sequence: CASSSDRALMNEQFF.

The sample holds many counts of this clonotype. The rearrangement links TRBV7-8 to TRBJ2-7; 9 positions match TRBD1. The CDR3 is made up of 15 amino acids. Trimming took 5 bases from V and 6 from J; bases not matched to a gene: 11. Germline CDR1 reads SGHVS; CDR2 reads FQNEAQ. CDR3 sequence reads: CASSPPGTGLGEQYF. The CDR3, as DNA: TGTGCCAGCAGCCCACCCGGGACAGGGCTAGGCGAGCAGTACTTC.

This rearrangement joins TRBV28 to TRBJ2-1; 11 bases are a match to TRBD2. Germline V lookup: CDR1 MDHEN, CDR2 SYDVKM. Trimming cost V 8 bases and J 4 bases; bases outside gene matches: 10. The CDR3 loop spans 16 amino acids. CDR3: CASGGVGLAVYNEQFF. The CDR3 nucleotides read TGTGCCAGCGGGGGGGTGGGACTAGCGGTATACAATGAGCAGTTCTTC.

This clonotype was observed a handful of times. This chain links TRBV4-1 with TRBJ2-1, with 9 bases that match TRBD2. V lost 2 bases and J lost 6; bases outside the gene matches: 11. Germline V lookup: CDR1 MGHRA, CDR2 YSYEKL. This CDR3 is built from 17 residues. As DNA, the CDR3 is TGCGCCAGCAGCCAACTTATAGCGGGAGTGGCGGGCAATGAGCAGTTCTTC. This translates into CASSQLIAGVAGNEQFF.

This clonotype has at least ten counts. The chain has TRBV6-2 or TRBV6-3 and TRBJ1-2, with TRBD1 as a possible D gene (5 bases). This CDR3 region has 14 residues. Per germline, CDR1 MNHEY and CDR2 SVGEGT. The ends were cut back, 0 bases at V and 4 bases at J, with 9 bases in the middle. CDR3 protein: CASSYSGTPYGYTF. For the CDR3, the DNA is TGTGCCAGCAGTTACTCGGGGACCCCCTATGGCTACACCTTC.

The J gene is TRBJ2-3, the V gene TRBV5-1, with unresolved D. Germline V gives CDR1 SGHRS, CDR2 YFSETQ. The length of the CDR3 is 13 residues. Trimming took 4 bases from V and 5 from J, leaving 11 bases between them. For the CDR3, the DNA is TGCGCCAGCAGCCAAAACTTTTTAGATACGCAGTATTTT. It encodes CASSQNFLDTQYF.

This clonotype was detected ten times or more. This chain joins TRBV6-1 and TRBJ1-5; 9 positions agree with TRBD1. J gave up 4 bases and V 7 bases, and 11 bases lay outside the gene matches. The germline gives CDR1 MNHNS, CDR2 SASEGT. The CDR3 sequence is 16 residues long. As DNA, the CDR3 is TGTGCCAGCAACCCGGGACAGGGATCCGCTAATCAGCCCCAGCATTTT. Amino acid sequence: CASNPGQGSANQPQHF.

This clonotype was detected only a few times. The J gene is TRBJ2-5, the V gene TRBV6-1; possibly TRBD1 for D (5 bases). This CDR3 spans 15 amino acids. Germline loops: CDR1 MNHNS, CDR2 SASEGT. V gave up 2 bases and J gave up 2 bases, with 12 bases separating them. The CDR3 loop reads CASSERGHLQETQYF. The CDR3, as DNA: TGTGCCAGCAGTGAACGTGGACACCTACAAGAGACCCAGTACTTC.

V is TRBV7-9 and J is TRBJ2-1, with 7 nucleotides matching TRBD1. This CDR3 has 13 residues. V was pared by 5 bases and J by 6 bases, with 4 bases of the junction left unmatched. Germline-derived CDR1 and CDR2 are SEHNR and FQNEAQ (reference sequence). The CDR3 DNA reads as TGTGCCAGCAGCCGTGGGGACAGCAATGAGCAGTTCTTC. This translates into CASSRGDSNEQFF.

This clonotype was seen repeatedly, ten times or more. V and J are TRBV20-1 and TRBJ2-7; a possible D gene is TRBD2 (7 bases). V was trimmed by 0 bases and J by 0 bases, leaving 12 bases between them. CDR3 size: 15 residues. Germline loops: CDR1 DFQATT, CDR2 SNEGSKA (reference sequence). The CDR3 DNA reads TGCAGTGCTAGAGAGGAGGGGGGGTTCTCCTACGAGCAGTACTTC. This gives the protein CSAREEGGFSYEQYF.

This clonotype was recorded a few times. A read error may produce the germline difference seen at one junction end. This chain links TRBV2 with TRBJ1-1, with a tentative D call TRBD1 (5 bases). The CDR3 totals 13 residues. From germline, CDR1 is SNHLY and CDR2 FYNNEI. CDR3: CASSESVAGQAFF. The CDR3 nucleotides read TGTGCCAGCAGTGAATCGGTGGCAGGACAAGCCTTCTTT. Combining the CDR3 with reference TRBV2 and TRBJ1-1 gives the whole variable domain EPEVTQTPSHQVTQMGQEVILRCVPISNHLYFYWYRQILGQKVEFLVSFYNNEISEKSEIFDDQFSVERPDGSNFTLKIRSTKLEDSAMYFCASSESVAGQAFFGQGTRLTVV.

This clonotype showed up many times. The CDR3 loop is CSARRTGTYEQYF. CDR3 coding DNA: TGCAGTGCTAGAAGGACAGGGACCTACGAGCAGTACTTC. The gene calls are TRBV20-1 and TRBJ2-7, with 8 bases aligning to TRBD1. V was pared by 2 bases and J by 2 bases, with 2 bases of the junction left unmatched. Per germline, CDR1 DFQATT and CDR2 SNEGSKA (reference sequence). The CDR3 is 13 residues long.

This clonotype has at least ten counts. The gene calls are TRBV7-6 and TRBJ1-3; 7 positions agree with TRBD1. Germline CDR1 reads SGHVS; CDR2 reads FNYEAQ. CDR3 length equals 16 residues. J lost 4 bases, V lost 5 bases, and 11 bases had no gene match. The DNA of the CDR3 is TGTGCCAGCAGCCTCAGGGGGGAATTCGCAGGAAACACCATATATTTT. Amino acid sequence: CASSLRGEFAGNTIYF.

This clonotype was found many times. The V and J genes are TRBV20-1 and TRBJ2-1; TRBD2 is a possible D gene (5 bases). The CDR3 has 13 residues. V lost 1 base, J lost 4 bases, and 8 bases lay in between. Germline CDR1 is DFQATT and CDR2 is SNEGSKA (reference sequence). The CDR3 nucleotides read TGCAGTGCTAGAGTCACTAGTTACAATGAGCAGTTCTTC. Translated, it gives CSARVTSYNEQFF.

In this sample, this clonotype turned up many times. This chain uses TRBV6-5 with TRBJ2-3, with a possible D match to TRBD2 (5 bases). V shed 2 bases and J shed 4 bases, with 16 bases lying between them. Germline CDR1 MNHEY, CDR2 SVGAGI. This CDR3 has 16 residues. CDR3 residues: CASSYQLGVNPDTQYF. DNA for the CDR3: TGTGCCAGCAGTTACCAACTAGGAGTTAATCCAGATACGCAGTATTTT.

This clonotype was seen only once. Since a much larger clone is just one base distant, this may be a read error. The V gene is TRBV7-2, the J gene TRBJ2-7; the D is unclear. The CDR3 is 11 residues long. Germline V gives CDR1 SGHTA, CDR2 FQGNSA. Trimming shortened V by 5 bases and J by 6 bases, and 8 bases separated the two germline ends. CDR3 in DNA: TGTGCCAGCAGCAAGAAGGGCGAGCAGTACTTC. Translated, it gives CASSKKGEQYF.

CDR3 loop: CSARVLGSEGTAQYF. The CDR3 DNA sequence: TGCAGTGCTAGAGTTTTGGGGAGCGAGGGGACAGCCCAGTACTTC. The chain joins TRBV20-1 to TRBJ2-5; TRBD1 agrees at 7 bases. The V gene end was trimmed by 1 base and the J gene end by 9 bases; junction bases not matched to a gene: 14. This CDR3 has 15 amino acids. Germline V gene lookup returns CDR1 DFQATT and CDR2 SNEGSKA (reference sequence).

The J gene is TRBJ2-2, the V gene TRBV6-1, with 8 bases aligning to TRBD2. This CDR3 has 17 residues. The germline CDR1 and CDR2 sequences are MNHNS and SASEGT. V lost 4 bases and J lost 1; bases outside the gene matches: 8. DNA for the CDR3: TGTGCCAGCAGTGGAGGTAGCGGGGCGTTGAACACCGGGGAGCTGTTTTTT. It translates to CASSGGSGALNTGELFF.